These T cell receptor beta chains were read from a single sample in a study of T cell repertoires in cytomegalovirus infection. These TCRs are of unknown antigen specificity. TCRdb itself ran the reads through MiXCR, one entry per CDR3 protein. The sample lists fewer than 1,000,000 distinct CDR3 sequences, around 32% occurring once. The specimen was cultured CD8+ T cells from PBMCs, collected from culture after CMV antigen stimulation. The receptors stem from a human donor in good health (CMV status not recorded). Some clones in this sample may be carry-over from other donors' samples. The conserved cysteine and the conserved F or W are not part of the CDR3 here.

v_gene: TRBV27; CDR3aa: ASSLFIRGAYEQY
v_gene: TRBV4-3; CDR3aa: ASSQGLQEETQY
v_gene: TRBV7-3; CDR3aa: ASSPGLRTQY
v_gene: TRBV6-2/TRBV6-3; CDR3aa: ASSYSGAGAGNTIY
v_gene: TRBV7-2; CDR3aa: ASSQGWGGDPWEQF
v_gene: TRBV19; CDR3aa: ASSTLSTGRVNEQF
v_gene: TRBV27; CDR3aa: ASSFGQGSLPQH
v_gene: TRBV2; CDR3aa: ASKELAGPSYEQY
v_gene: TRBV7-2; CDR3aa: ASSPVPAGRYNEQF
v_gene: TRBV20-1; CDR3aa: SASLAGGPYSSYEQY
v_gene: TRBV7-6; CDR3aa: ASSSGQASNEQY
v_gene: TRBV7-3; CDR3aa: ASSYLRRGGRNEQF
v_gene: TRBV7-9; CDR3aa: ASSIFIPVSGANVLT
v_gene: TRBV27; CDR3aa: ASSSSAGEVYEQY
v_gene: TRBV18; CDR3aa: ASSPPTSRETQY
v_gene: TRBV9; CDR3aa: ASSVEISGESTDTQY
v_gene: TRBV4-3; CDR3aa: ASSLPGYAGANVLT
v_gene: TRBV12-3/TRBV12-4; CDR3aa: ASGRYNEQF
v_gene: TRBV5-4; CDR3aa: ASSIDLAGVLISYNEQF
v_gene: TRBV7-2; CDR3aa: ASRSSPLKASETQY
v_gene: TRBV4-1; CDR3aa: ASGPGSGPTDTQY
v_gene: TRBV7-9; CDR3aa: ASSSFRDRENNEQF
v_gene: TRBV19; CDR3aa: ASRRDRLNSPLH
v_gene: TRBV19; CDR3aa: ASTPSAVPYGDTQY
v_gene: TRBV7-9; CDR3aa: ASTPAGFISDTQY
v_gene: TRBV6-8; CDR3aa: ASSYGTDDGYT
v_gene: TRBV7-2; CDR3aa: ASSLAGRVATNEKLF
v_gene: TRBV6-5; CDR3aa: ASSYKLGSAPQH
v_gene: TRBV4-1; CDR3aa: ASSQETGLNNSPLH
v_gene: TRBV12-3/TRBV12-4; CDR3aa: ASSSDGRESGEETQY
v_gene: TRBV7-6; CDR3aa: ASGRTSGDTQY
v_gene: TRBV2; CDR3aa: ASRGEGQGLETQY
v_gene: TRBV9; CDR3aa: ASSVGQGIMNTEAF
v_gene: TRBV7-8; CDR3aa: ASSLSTSYLYGYT
v_gene: TRBV2; CDR3aa: ASIRTWTSGGPYGNEQF
v_gene: TRBV29-1; CDR3aa: SVVRDGAYEQY
v_gene: TRBV7-6; CDR3aa: ASSSRQDYNSPLH
v_gene: TRBV5-5; CDR3aa: ASSLTWGNEQF
v_gene: TRBV20-1; CDR3aa: SARGHLAGASSYNEQF
v_gene: TRBV27; CDR3aa: ASSLYGADADTQY
v_gene: TRBV6-1; CDR3aa: ASNEHGLAGDSTDTQY
v_gene: TRBV7-2; CDR3aa: ASSLDPGGMETQY
v_gene: TRBV5-5; CDR3aa: ASSYRGPGTGELF
v_gene: TRBV7-6; CDR3aa: ASSQEPGTLNRTQH
v_gene: TRBV4-2; CDR3aa: ASSPQGDSYNEQF
v_gene: TRBV6-2/TRBV6-3; CDR3aa: ASSYSSTGTSGDLLRADTQY
v_gene: TRBV6-1; CDR3aa: ASTDGYSSYNEQF
v_gene: TRBV5-1; CDR3aa: ASSSYPGARGYT
v_gene: TRBV20-1; CDR3aa: SARSPSYEQY
v_gene: TRBV27; CDR3aa: ASSLLPLNTEAF
v_gene: TRBV13; CDR3aa: ASSLGAGQANEQY
v_gene: TRBV6-8; CDR3aa: ASSYGGGVGYTEAF
v_gene: TRBV27; CDR3aa: ASSLIYVGVNEQF
v_gene: TRBV5-4; CDR3aa: ASSLEVGRYNEQF